This TCR beta chain was recovered during a study of vaccination and CD4 T cells after COVID-19. This clonotype showed up just once. Its antigen is still unknown. An Oncomine TCR Beta short-read assay was used to sequence the DNA from cultured CD4+ T cells. One entry per CDR3 protein, called by TCRdb with MiXCR from the PCR reads. The table includes approximately 21,000 distinct CDR3 sequences, under 65% detected once. Trimming removed 6 bases at V and 2 bases at J, with 13 bases between. Germline loops: CDR1 MNHEY, CDR2 SVGEGT. CDR3 length: 14 residues. Treatment noted: roughly 11-day PBMC culture with coronavirus spike peptide pools or control peptides (ViraFEST assay).

The sequence was collected from a human donor who had recovered from COVID-19. The sample was CD4+ T cells from blood, cultured in vitro, taken after SARS-CoV-2 vaccination. The gene calls are TRBV6-2 or TRBV6-3 and TRBJ1-1, with D hard to call. The CDR3 DNA follows: TGTGCCAGCAGCCTGAGTCGGGGAAACACTGAAGCTTTCTTT. Its protein is CASSLSRGNTEAFF.